The text below deals with one T cell receptor beta chain. TCRdb fed the RT-PCR reads into MiXCR, producing one record per CDR3 protein. Of more than 550,000 distinct CDR3 sequences in the sample, approximately 14% are singletons; the top ten hold 3.6%. The germline V and J ends were trimmed by 3 bases and 8 bases, with 10 bases remaining between them. The CDR3 covers 12 residues. Material: memory CD4+ T cells from blood. The TCR comes from a female donor in good health, serving as a healthy control. This chain joins TRBV12-3 or TRBV12-4 and TRBJ1-2, with D uncertain. CDR3: CASSFEGRGYTF. In nucleotides, the CDR3 is TGTGCCAGCAGTTTTGAGGGCCGGGGCTACACCTTC.